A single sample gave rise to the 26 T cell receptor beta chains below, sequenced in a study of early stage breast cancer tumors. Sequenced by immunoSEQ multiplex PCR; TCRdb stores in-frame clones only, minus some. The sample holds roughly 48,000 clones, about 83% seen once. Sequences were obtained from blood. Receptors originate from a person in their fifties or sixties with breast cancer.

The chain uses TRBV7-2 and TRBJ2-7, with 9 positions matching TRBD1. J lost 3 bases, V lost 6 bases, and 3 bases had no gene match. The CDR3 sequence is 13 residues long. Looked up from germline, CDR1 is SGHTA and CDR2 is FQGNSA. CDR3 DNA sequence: TGTGCCAGCAGTTGGGGACAGGGCTACGAGCAGTACTTC. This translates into CASSWGQGYEQYF.

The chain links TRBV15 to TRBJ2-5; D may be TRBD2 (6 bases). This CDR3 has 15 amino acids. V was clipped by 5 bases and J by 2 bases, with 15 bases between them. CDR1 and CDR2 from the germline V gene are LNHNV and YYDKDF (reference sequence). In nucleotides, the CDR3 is TGTGCCACCAGCCGGGCTGGGGGGTCTCAAGAGACCCAGTACTTC. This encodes CATSRAGGSQETQYF. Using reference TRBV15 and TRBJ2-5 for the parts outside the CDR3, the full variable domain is DAMVIQNPRYQVTQFGKPVTLSCSQTLNHNVMYWYQQKSSQAPKLLFHYYDKDFNNEADTPDNFQSRRPNTSFCFLDIRSPGLGDTAMYLCATSRAGGSQETQYFGPGTRLLVL.

The chain's CDR3 is CASSPEAGRQPQHF. The CDR3 DNA reads as TGTGCCAGCTCACCAGAGGCAGGGAGGCAGCCCCAGCATTTT. The J gene is TRBJ1-5, the V gene TRBV18; a weak D match, TRBD1 (5 bases). With 2 bases removed from V and 7 bases from J, the gap between germline ends came to 12 bases. This CDR3 is built from 14 residues. From germline, CDR1 is KGHSH and CDR2 LQKENI.

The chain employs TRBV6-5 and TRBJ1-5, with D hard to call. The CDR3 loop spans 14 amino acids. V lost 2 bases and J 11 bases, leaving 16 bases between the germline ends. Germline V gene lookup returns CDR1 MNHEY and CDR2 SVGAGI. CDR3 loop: CASSYLEYHTTQHF. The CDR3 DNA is TGTGCCAGCAGTTACCTGGAATACCACACGACCCAGCATTTT.

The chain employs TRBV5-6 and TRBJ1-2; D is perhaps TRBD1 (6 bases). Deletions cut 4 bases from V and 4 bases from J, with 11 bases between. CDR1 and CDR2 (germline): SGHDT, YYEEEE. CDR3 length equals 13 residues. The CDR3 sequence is CASSRGGSYGYTF. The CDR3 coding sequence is TGTGCCAGCAGCAGGGGGGGCTCCTATGGCTACACCTTC.

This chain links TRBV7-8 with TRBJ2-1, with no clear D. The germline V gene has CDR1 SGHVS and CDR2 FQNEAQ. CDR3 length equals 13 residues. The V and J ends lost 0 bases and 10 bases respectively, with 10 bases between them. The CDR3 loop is CASSLAIYWEQFF. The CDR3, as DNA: TGTGCCAGCAGCTTAGCGATCTACTGGGAGCAGTTCTTC.

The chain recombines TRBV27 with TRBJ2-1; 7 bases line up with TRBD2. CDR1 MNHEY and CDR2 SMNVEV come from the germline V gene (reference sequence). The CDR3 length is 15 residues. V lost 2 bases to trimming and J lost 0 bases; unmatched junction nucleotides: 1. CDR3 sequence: CASSLGEGSYNEQFF. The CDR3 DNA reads TGTGCCAGCAGTTTAGGGGAGGGCTCCTACAATGAGCAGTTCTTC.

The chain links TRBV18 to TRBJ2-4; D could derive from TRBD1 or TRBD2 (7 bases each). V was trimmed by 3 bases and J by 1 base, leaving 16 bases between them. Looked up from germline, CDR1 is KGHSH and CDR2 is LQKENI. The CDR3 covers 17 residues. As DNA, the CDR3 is TGTGCCAGCTCACCTCTCCAGGGGGGGGAGGCCAAAAACATTCAGTACTTC. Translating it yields CASSPLQGGEAKNIQYF.

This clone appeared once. CDR3 sequence: CATSKGQGKTDTQYF. In DNA, the CDR3 is TGTGCCACCAGCAAGGGACAGGGGAAGACAGATACGCAGTATTTT. The chain joins TRBV15 to TRBJ2-3; 10 nucleotides line up with TRBD1. Trimming cost V 4 bases and J 3 bases; bases outside gene matches: 4. Germline V gene lookup returns CDR1 LNHNV and CDR2 YYDKDF (reference sequence). There are 15 residues in the CDR3.

The CDR3 nucleotides read TGCGCCAGCCAACACATTTTCCAGGCTAAAGGGACCTTGGACAATGAGCAGTTCTTC. Translation gives CASQHIFQAKGTLDNEQFF. The V gene is TRBV5-1, the J gene TRBJ2-1; possibly TRBD1 or TRBD2 for D (5 bases each). Trimming pared 7 bases from V and 5 bases from J, leaving 31 bases between. Germline CDR1 SGHRS, CDR2 YFSETQ. The length of the CDR3 is 19 residues.

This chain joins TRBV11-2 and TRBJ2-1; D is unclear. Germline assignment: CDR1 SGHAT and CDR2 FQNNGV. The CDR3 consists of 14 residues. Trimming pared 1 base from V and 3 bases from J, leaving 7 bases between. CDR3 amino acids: CASSLASSYNEQFF. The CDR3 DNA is TGTGCCAGCAGCTTAGCTTCCAGCTACAATGAGCAGTTCTTC. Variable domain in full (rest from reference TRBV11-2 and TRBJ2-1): EAGVAQSPRYKIIEKRQSVAFWCNPISGHATLYWYQQILGQGPKLLIQFQNNGVVDDSQLPKDRFSAERLKGVDSTLKIQPAKLEDSAVYLCASSLASSYNEQFFGPGTRLTVL.

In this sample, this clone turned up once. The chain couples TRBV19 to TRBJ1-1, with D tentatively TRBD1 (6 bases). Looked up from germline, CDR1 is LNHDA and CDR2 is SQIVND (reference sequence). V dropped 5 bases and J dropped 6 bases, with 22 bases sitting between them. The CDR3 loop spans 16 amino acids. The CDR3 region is CASSPAHRDTGAEAFF. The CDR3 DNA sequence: TGTGCCAGTAGTCCCGCGCACCGGGACACAGGCGCTGAAGCTTTCTTT.

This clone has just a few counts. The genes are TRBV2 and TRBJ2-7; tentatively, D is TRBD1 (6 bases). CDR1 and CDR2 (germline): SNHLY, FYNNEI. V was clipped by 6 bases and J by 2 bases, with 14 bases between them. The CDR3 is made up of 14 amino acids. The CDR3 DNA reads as TGTGCCAGCAGCCTTGGACAGCTAGCCTACGAGCAGTACTTC. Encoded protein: CASSLGQLAYEQYF.

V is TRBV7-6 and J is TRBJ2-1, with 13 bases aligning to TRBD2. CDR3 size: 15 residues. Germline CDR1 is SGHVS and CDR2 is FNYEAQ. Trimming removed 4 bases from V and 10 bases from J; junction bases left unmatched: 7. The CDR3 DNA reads TGTGCCAGCAGCTATGGACTAGCGGGGGTAGGCGAGCAGTTCTTC. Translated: CASSYGLAGVGEQFF. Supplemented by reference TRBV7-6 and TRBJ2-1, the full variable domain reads GAGVSQSPRYKVTKRGQDVALRCDPISGHVSLYWYRQALGQGPEFLTYFNYEAQQDKSGLPNDRFSAERPEGSISTLTIQRTEQRDSAMYRCASSYGLAGVGEQFFGPGTRLTVL.

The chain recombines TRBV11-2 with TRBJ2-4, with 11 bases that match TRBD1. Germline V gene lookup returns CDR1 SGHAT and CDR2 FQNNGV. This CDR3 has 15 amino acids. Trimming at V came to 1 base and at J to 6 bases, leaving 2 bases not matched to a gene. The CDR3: CASSLGGTGGNIQYF. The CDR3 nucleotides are TGTGCCAGCAGCTTAGGTGGGACAGGGGGAAACATTCAGTACTTC.

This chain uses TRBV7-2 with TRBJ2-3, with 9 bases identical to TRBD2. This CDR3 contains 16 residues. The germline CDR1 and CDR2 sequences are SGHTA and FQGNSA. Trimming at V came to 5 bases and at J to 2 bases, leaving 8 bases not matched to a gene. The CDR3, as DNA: TGTGCCAGCAGCCACAGAGCGGGGGGTAACACAGATACGCAGTATTTT. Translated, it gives CASSHRAGGNTDTQYF.

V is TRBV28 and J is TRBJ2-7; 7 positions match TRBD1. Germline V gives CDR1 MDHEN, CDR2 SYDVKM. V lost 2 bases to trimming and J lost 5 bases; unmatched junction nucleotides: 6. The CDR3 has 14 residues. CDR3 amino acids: CASSLGEGGNEQYF. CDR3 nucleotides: TGTGCCAGCAGTTTAGGGGAAGGGGGCAACGAGCAGTACTTC.

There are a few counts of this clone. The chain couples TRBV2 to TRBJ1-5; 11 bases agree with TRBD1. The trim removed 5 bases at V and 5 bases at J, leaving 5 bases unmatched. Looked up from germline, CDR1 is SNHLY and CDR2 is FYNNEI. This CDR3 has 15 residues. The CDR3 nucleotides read TGTGCCAGCAGTATGGACAGGGGGCTCGATCAGCCCCAGCATTTT. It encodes CASSMDRGLDQPQHF.

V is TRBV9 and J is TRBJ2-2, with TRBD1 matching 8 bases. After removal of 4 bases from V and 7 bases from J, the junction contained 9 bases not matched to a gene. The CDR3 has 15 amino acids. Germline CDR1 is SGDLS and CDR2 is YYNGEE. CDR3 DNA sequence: TGTGCCAGCAGCATAACAGGGGGATTTGGCGGGGAGCTGTTTTTT. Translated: CASSITGGFGGELFF.

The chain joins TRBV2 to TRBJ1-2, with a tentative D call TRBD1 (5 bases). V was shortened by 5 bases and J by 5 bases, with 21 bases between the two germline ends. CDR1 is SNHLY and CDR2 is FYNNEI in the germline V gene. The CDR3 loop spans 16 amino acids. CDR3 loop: CASSLGSVGVGYGYTF. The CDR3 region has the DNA TGTGCCAGCAGTCTTGGGTCGGTGGGGGTTGGTTATGGCTACACCTTC. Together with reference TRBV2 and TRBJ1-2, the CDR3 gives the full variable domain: EPEVTQTPSHQVTQMGQEVILRCVPISNHLYFYWYRQILGQKVEFLVSFYNNEISEKSEIFDDQFSVERPDGSNFTLKIRSTKLEDSAMYFCASSLGSVGVGYGYTFGSGTRLTVV.

CDR3 in amino acids: CASSFMNTEAFF. The CDR3, as DNA: TGTGCCAGCAGCTTTATGAACACTGAAGCTTTCTTT. J is TRBJ1-1 and V is TRBV7-9; no clear D. Trimming took 3 bases from V and 0 from J, leaving 2 bases between them. The germline V gene encodes CDR1 SEHNR and CDR2 FQNEAQ (reference sequence). The CDR3 length is 12 residues. The full variable domain, in which reference TRBV7-9 and TRBJ1-1 provide the parts outside the CDR3, is DTGVSQNPRHKITKRGQNVTFRCDPISEHNRLYWYRQTLGQGPEFLTYFQNEAQLEKSRLLSDRFSAERPKGSFSTLEIQRTEQGDSAMYLCASSFMNTEAFFGQGTRLTVV.

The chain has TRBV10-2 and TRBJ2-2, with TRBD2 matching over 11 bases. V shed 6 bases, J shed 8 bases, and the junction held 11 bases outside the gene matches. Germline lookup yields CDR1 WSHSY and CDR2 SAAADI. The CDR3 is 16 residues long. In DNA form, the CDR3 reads TGCGCCAGCAGGGGCACTAGCGGGGGAACTTGGGGGGAGCTGTTTTTT. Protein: CASRGTSGGTWGELFF.

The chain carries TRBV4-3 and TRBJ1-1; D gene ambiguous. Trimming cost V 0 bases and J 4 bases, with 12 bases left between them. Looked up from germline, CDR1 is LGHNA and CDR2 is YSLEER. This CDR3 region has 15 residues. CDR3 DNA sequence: TGCGCCAGCAGCCAAGAGAGCAGACCCTCCACTGAAGCTTTCTTT. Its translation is CASSQESRPSTEAFF.

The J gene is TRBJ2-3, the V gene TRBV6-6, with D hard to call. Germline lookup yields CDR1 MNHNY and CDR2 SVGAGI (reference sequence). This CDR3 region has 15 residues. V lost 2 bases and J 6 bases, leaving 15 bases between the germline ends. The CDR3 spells CASSYHSLTPDTQYF. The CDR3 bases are TGTGCCAGCAGTTACCACTCCCTAACCCCCGATACGCAGTATTTT.

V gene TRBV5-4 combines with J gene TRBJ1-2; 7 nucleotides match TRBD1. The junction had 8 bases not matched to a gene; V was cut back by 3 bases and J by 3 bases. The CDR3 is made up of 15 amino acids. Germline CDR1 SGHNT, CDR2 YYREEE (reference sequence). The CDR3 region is CASSSRTGADYGYTF. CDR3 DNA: TGTGCCAGCAGCTCCCGTACAGGGGCAGACTATGGCTACACCTTC.

In DNA form, the CDR3 reads TGTGCCATCAGAGAACGCCTAGCGGGAGGGGGGAGCACAGATACGCAGTATTTT. It codes for CAIRERLAGGGSTDTQYF. The chain couples TRBV10-3 to TRBJ2-3; 12 bases map to TRBD2. The junction had 10 bases not matched to a gene; V was cut back by 6 bases and J by 0 bases. Germline assignment: CDR1 ENHRY and CDR2 SYGVKD. There are 18 residues in the CDR3.